This T cell receptor (beta chain) is from a study of cytomegalovirus exposure and HLA in healthy donors. The assay was immunoSEQ multiplex PCR, and TCRdb's table has in-frame clones only and misses some. Here the sample spans about 340,000 clones, roughly 88% being singletons. Study conclusions and caveats: In vitro data verified a few CMV-associated chains as specific for CMV antigens. The TCR clusters that emerged in the first cohort tended, a later analysis found, to co-occur in the roughly 130 validation repertoires. Accounts indicate the classifier identified cytomegalovirus status with strong specificity and sensitivity. The study labeled 150 or so TCR beta chains cytomegalovirus-associated.

Notes on this clone: Its target is not known.

The sequence was collected from a woman younger than 30 in good health and CMV-seronegative. The sample was PBMCs.

Here the CDR3 DNA reads TGTGCCAGCAGTTTATCGGGGTATACGCAGTATTTT. This encodes CASSLSGYTQYF. The J gene is TRBJ2-3, the V gene TRBV28, with a tentative D call TRBD2 (5 bases). Between the trimmed V and J ends, which lost 1 base and 7 bases, there was a span of 6 bases. The CDR3 length is 12 residues. The germline V gene encodes CDR1 MDHEN and CDR2 SYDVKM. The full variable domain, rest sourced from reference TRBV28 and TRBJ2-3, is DVKVTQSSRYLVKRTGEKVFLECVQDMDHENMFWYRQDPGLGLRLIYFSYDVKMKEKGDIPEGYSVSREKKERFSLILESASTNQTSMYLCASSLSGYTQYFGPGTRLTVL.